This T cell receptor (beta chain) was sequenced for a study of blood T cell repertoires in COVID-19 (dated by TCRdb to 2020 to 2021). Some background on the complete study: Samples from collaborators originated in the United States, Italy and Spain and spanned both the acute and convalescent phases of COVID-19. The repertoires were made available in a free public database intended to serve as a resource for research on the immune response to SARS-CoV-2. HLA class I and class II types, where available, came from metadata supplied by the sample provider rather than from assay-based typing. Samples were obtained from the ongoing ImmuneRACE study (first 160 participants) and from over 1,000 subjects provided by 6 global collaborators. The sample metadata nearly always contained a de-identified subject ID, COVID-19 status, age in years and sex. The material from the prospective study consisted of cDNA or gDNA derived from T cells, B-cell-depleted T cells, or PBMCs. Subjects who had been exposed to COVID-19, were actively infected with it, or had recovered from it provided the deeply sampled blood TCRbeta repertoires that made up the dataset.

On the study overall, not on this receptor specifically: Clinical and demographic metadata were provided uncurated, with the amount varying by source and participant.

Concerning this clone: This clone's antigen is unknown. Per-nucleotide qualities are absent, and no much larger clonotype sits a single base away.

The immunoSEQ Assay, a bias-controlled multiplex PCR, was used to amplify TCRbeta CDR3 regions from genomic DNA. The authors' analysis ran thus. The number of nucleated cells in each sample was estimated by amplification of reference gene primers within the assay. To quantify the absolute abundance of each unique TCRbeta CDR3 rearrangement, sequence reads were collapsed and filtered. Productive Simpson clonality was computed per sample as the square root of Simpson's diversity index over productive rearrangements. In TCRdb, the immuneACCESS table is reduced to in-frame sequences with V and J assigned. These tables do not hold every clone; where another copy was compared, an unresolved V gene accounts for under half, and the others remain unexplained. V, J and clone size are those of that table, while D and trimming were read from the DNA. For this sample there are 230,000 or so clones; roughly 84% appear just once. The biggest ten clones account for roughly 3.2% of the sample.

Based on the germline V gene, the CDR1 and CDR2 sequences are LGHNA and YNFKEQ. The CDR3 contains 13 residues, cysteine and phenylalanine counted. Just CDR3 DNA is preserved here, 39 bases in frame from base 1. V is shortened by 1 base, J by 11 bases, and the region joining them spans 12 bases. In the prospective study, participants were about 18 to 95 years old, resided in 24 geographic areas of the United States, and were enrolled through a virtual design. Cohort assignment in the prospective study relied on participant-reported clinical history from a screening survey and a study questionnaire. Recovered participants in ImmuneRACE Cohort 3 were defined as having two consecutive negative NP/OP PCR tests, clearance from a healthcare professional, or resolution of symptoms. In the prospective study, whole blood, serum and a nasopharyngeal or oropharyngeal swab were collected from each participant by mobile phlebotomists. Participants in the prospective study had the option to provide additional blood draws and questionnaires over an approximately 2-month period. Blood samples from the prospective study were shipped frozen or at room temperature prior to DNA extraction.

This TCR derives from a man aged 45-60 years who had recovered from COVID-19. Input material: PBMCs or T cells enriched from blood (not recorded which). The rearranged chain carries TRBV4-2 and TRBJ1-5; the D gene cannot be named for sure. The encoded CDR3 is CASSQALVSAQHF. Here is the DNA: TGTGCCAGCAGCCAAGCCTTGGTCTCGGCCCAGCATTTT.